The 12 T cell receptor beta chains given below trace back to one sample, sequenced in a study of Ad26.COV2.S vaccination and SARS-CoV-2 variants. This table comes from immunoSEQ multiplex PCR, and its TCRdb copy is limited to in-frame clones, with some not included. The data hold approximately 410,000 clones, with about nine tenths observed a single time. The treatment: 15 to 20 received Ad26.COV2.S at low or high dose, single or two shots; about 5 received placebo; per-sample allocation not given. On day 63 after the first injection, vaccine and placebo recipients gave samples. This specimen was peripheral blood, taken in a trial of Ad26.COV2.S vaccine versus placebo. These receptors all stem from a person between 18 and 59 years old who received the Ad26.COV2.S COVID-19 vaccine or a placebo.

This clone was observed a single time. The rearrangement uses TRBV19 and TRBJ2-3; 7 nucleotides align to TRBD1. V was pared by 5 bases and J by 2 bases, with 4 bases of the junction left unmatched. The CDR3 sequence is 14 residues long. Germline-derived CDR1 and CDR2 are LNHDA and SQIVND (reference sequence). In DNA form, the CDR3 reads TGTGCCAGTAGTTTGGACAGGCCCACAGATACGCAGTATTTT. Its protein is CASSLDRPTDTQYF.

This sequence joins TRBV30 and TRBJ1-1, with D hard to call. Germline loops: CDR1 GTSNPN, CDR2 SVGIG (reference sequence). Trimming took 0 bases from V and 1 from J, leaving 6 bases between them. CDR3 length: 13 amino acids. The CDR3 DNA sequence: TGTGCCTGGAGTGTAATATGGAACACTGAAGCTTTCTTT. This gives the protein CAWSVIWNTEAFF. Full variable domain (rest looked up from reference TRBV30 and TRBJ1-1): SQTIHQWPATLVQPVGSPLSLECTVEGTSNPNLYWYRQAAGRGLQLLFYSVGIGQISSEVPQNLSASRPQDRQFILSSKKLLLSDSGFYLCAWSVIWNTEAFFGQGTRLTVV.

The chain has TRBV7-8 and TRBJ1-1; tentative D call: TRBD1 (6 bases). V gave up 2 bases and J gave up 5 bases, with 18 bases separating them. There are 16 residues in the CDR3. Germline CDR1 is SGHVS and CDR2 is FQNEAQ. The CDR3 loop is CASSLTAAGVVTEAFF. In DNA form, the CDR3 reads TGTGCCAGCAGCTTAACAGCGGCAGGGGTGGTAACTGAAGCTTTCTTT.

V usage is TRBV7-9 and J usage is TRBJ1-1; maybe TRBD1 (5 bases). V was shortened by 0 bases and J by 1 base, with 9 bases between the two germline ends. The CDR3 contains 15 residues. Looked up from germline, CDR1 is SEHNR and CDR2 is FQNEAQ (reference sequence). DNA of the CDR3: TGTGCCAGCAGCTTAGCTGGGCAGGGGAACACTGAAGCTTTCTTT. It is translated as CASSLAGQGNTEAFF.

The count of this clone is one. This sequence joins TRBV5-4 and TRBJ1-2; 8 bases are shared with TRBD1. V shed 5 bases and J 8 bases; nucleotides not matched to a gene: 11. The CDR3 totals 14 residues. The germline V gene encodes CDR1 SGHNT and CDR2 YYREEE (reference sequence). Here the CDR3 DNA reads TGTGCCAGCAGTCGTCGCGGACAGGGCAAGGGCTACACCTTC. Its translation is CASSRRGQGKGYTF.

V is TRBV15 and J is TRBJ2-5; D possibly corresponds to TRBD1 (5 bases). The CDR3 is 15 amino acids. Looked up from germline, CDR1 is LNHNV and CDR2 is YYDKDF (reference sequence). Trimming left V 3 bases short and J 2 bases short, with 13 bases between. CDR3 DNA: TGTGCCACCAGCAGCTTGGGGCAGAAACAAGAGACCCAGTACTTC. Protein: CATSSLGQKQETQYF.

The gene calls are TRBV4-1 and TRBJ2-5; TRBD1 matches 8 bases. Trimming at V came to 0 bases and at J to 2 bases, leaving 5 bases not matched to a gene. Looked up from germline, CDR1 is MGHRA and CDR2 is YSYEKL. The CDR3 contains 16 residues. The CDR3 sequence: CASSQEIGQGQETQYF. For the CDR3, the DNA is TGCGCCAGCAGCCAAGAAATAGGACAGGGACAAGAGACCCAGTACTTC.

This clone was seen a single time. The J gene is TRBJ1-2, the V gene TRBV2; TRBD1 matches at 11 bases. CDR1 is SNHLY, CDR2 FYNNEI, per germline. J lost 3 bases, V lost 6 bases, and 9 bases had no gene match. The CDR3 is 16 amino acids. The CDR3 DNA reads TGTGCCAGCAGGGGACAGGGGGGAGTGGATGACTATGGCTACACCTTC. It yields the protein CASRGQGGVDDYGYTF.

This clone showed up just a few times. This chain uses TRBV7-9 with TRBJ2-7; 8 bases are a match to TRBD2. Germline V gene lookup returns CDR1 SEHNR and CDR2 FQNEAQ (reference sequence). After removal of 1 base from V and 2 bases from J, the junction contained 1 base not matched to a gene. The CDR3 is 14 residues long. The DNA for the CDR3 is TGTGCCAGCAGCTTAGTCGGGGGGGCCTACGAGCAGTACTTC. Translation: CASSLVGGAYEQYF.

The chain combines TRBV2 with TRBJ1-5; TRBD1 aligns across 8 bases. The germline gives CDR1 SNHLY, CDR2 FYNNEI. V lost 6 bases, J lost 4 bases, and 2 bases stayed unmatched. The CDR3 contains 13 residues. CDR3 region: CASRDRENQPQHF. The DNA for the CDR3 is TGTGCCAGCAGGGACAGGGAGAATCAGCCCCAGCATTTT.

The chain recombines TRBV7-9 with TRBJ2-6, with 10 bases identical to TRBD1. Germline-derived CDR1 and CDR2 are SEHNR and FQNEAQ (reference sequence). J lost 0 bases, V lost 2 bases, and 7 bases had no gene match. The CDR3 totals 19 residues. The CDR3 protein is CASSLTGQGGSSGANVLTF. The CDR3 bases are TGTGCCAGCAGCTTAACCGGACAGGGGGGAAGCTCTGGGGCCAACGTCCTGACTTTC.

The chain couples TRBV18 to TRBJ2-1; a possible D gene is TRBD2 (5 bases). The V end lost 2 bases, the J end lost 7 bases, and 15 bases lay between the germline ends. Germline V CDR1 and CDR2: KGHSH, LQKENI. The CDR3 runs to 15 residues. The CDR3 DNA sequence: TGTGCCAGCTCACCATCCGGGATCGTTGAAAATGAGCAGTTCTTC. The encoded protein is CASSPSGIVENEQFF.